These 26 T cell receptor beta chains were all obtained from the same sample, sequenced in a study of vaccination and CD4 T cells after COVID-19. Sequencing of DNA taken from cultured CD4+ T cells relied on the Oncomine TCR Beta short-read assay. One entry per CDR3 protein, called by TCRdb with MiXCR from the PCR reads. The sample holds about 4,600 distinct CDR3 sequences, less than 50% seen once. Treatment: approximately nine-day PBMC culture with coronavirus spike peptide pools or control peptides (ViraFEST assay). Their antigen targets remain unknown. The sample consisted of CD4+ T cells from blood, cultured in vitro. Source of these receptors: a human donor who had recovered from COVID-19.

The V gene is TRBV20-1, the J gene TRBJ1-2; D is ambiguous. The V and J ends lost 1 base and 0 bases respectively, with 15 bases between them. The CDR3 covers 16 residues. Germline V gene sequence: CDR1 DFQATT, CDR2 SNEGSKA (reference sequence). CDR3 residues: CSARGGNAGANYGYTF. The CDR3 DNA is TGCAGTGCTAGAGGCGGAAATGCAGGAGCTAACTATGGCTACACCTTC.

This clonotype was picked up a small number of times. The chain combines TRBV20-1 with TRBJ1-1; D ambiguous. CDR3 length: 13 residues. Germline CDR1 is DFQATT and CDR2 is SNEGSKA (reference sequence). V lost 1 base and J lost 3, with 9 bases in between. The CDR3 loop is CSARVVQHTEAFF. CDR3 in DNA: TGCAGTGCTAGAGTCGTACAGCACACTGAAGCTTTCTTT.

The genes are TRBV20-1 and TRBJ1-5; 7 bases line up with TRBD1. After removal of 3 bases from V and 5 bases from J, the junction contained 4 bases not matched to a gene. The CDR3 totals 13 residues. The V gene's germline CDR1 is DFQATT and CDR2 SNEGSKA (reference sequence). Here the CDR3 DNA reads TGCAGTGCTAGCCGCAGGGGGGATCAGCCCCAGCATTTT. The encoded protein is CSASRRGDQPQHF.

CDR3 in amino acids: CASSYFLTGTLQETQYF. The CDR3 region has the DNA TGTGCCAGCAGTTACTTCCTAACCGGGACTCTGCAAGAGACCCAGTACTTC. J is TRBJ2-5 and V is TRBV6-5; weak D call: TRBD2 (6 bases). The CDR3 is 17 residues long. V shed 1 base and J shed 2 bases, with 17 bases lying between them. Germline V lookup: CDR1 MNHEY, CDR2 SVGAGI.

Judged by abundance, this clonotype is large. The gene calls are TRBV18 and TRBJ2-7; perhaps TRBD2 as D (6 bases). The CDR3 covers 14 residues. Between the trimmed V and J ends, which lost 2 bases and 3 bases, there was a span of 11 bases. Germline CDR1 is KGHSH and CDR2 is LQKENI. The CDR3 DNA reads as TGTGCCAGCTCACCATCAGGGACTGTCTACGAGCAGTACTTC. This gives the protein CASSPSGTVYEQYF.

The chain joins TRBV6-1 to TRBJ2-3, with a weak D call TRBD2 (6 bases). In germline, CDR1 is MNHNS, CDR2 SASEGT. The germline V and J ends were trimmed by 4 bases and 3 bases, with 11 bases remaining between them. The CDR3 has 14 residues. CDR3 in DNA: TGTGCCAGCAGTGGGGAACTAGCTACAGATACGCAGTATTTT. This codes for CASSGELATDTQYF.

This rearrangement joins TRBV6-1 to TRBJ2-3; TRBD2 aligns across 13 bases. The CDR3 has 17 residues. Germline V gene lookup returns CDR1 MNHNS and CDR2 SASEGT. After removal of 6 bases from V and 2 bases from J, the junction contained 8 bases not matched to a gene. CDR3 sequence: CASRARLAGGSTDTQYF. CDR3 in DNA: TGTGCCAGCAGGGCCCGACTAGCGGGGGGCTCCACAGATACGCAGTATTTT.

The V gene is TRBV20-1, the J gene TRBJ2-7; D assignment may be TRBD1 or TRBD2 (5 bases each). Per germline, CDR1 DFQATT and CDR2 SNEGSKA (reference sequence). V lost 3 bases, J lost 7 bases, and 19 bases lay in between. The CDR3 sequence is 14 residues long. The CDR3 nucleotides read TGCAGTGCTAGTGGGTTGCCCGCCTGGGGGGAGCAGTACTTC. Translated: CSASGLPAWGEQYF.

This clonotype has a handful of counts. The V call is TRBV20-1, the J call TRBJ2-2, with TRBD1 matching over 9 bases. Germline V gives CDR1 DFQATT, CDR2 SNEGSKA (reference sequence). The CDR3 extends over 15 amino acids. V was clipped by 0 bases and J by 6 bases; unmatched bases: 5. The CDR3 DNA sequence: TGCAGTGCTAGAGATTGGAGACAGGGGGCCGGGGAGCTGTTTTTT. This translates into CSARDWRQGAGELFF.

About this clonotype itself: At one end, the junction sequence differs from germline, possibly due to a read error. This rearrangement joins TRBV19 to TRBJ1-2; no clear D. The CDR3 totals 13 residues. Looked up from germline, CDR1 is LNHDA and CDR2 is SQIVND (reference sequence). CDR3 amino acids: CTSSRNPLGGYTF. CDR3 coding DNA: TGTACCAGTAGCAGGAACCCCCTAGGTGGCTACACCTTC.

The chain combines TRBV7-8 with TRBJ2-2; TRBD1 matches at 9 bases. The CDR3 is 15 amino acids. In germline, CDR1 is SGHVS, CDR2 FQNEAQ. After removal of 5 bases from V and 5 bases from J, the junction contained 6 bases not matched to a gene. The CDR3 DNA sequence: TGTGCCAGCAGCCAAAGGACAGGGGTAACCGGGGAGCTGTTTTTT. Protein product: CASSQRTGVTGELFF.

This clonotype came up once. The chain recombines TRBV18 with TRBJ1-2, with TRBD1 identical over 7 bases. Germline CDR1 KGHSH, CDR2 LQKENI. This CDR3 is built from 21 residues. The J segment lost 0 bases and the V segment lost 3 bases, leaving 22 bases of the junction unmatched. CDR3 amino acids: CASSPKNHGTAGDPPNYGYTF. For the CDR3, the DNA is TGTGCCAGCTCACCTAAGAATCACGGGACAGCCGGGGACCCTCCTAACTATGGCTACACCTTC.

This chain connects TRBV20-1 to TRBJ2-1; TRBD2 is a possible D gene (6 bases). The CDR3 totals 12 residues. Germline V gene sequence: CDR1 DFQATT, CDR2 SNEGSKA (reference sequence). V gave up 1 base and J gave up 7 bases, with 8 bases separating them. CDR3 amino acids: CSARGLENEQFF. The CDR3, as DNA: TGCAGTGCTAGAGGACTAGAGAATGAGCAGTTCTTC.

This clonotype was recorded only once. The genes are TRBV5-1 and TRBJ2-2; 8 bases match TRBD2. Trimming removed 2 bases from V and 3 bases from J; junction bases left unmatched: 3. Germline V gives CDR1 SGHRS, CDR2 YFSETQ. The CDR3 spans 15 residues. The CDR3 sequence: CASSFTSGYTGELFF. The CDR3 DNA is TGCGCCAGCAGCTTTACTAGCGGATACACCGGGGAGCTGTTTTTT.

V usage is TRBV12-3 or TRBV12-4 and J usage is TRBJ1-3; the D is unclear. V lost 6 bases, J lost 1 base, and 10 bases lay in between. The CDR3 is made up of 14 amino acids. CDR3 in DNA: TGTGCCAGCAGACCTACAGCTTCTGGAAACACCATATATTTT. It translates to CASRPTASGNTIYF.

V is TRBV2 and J is TRBJ2-3; TRBD2 might be the D (7 bases). The germline gives CDR1 SNHLY, CDR2 FYNNEI. There are 15 residues in the CDR3. V shed 7 bases and J shed 0 bases, with 14 bases lying between them. The CDR3 here is CASTGGGTSTDTQYF. The DNA for the CDR3 is TGTGCCAGCACGGGGGGCGGAACTAGCACAGATACGCAGTATTTT. Using reference TRBV2 and TRBJ2-3 for the parts outside the CDR3, the full variable domain is EPEVTQTPSHQVTQMGQEVILRCVPISNHLYFYWYRQILGQKVEFLVSFYNNEISEKSEIFDDQFSVERPDGSNFTLKIRSTKLEDSAMYFCASTGGGTSTDTQYFGPGTRLTVL.

Here the CDR3 reads CASSLEPVAGGADTQYF. In DNA, the CDR3 is TGTGCCAGCAGCTTAGAGCCTGTGGCGGGTGGGGCAGATACGCAGTATTTT. The chain carries TRBV11-3 and TRBJ2-3, with TRBD2 as a possible D gene (5 bases). The germline V gene has CDR1 SGHNT and CDR2 YENEEA. Trimming removed 0 bases at V and 4 bases at J, with 17 bases between. CDR3 length: 17 amino acids.

This sequence joins TRBV6-5 and TRBJ2-2, with D possibly TRBD1 on 5 matching bases. The V end lost 4 bases, the J end lost 7 bases, and 13 bases lay between the germline ends. The CDR3 loop spans 14 amino acids. Germline V gene data show CDR1 as MNHEY and CDR2 as SVGAGI. The CDR3 is CASSSGRANGELFF. The CDR3 coding sequence is TGTGCCAGCAGTTCCGGCAGGGCGAACGGGGAGCTGTTTTTT.

The sample holds a few counts of this clonotype. This chain joins TRBV19 and TRBJ1-2; D not certain. In germline, CDR1 is LNHDA, CDR2 SQIVND (reference sequence). CDR3 size: 12 residues. Trimming pared 3 bases from V and 7 bases from J, leaving 9 bases between. The CDR3 bases are TGTGCCAGTAGTATGTTAGGATTTGGCTACACCTTC. Its translation: CASSMLGFGYTF.

The genes are TRBV4-3 and TRBJ2-4; no clear D. CDR3 size: 18 residues. The V gene's germline CDR1 is LGHNA and CDR2 YSLEER. Between the trimmed V and J ends, which lost 1 base and 1 base, there was a span of 17 bases. Here the CDR3 reads CASSQGVLGLRAKNIQYF. The CDR3 bases are TGCGCCAGCAGCCAAGGAGTTCTGGGGTTGCGGGCCAAAAACATTCAGTACTTC.

The chain employs TRBV9 and TRBJ2-5, with 10 bases identical to TRBD2. Germline CDR1 is SGDLS and CDR2 is YYNGEE. V was clipped by 2 bases and J by 3 bases; unmatched bases: 1. There are 14 residues in the CDR3. The CDR3 sequence is CASSVGLAEETQYF. CDR3 in DNA: TGTGCCAGCAGCGTCGGACTAGCGGAAGAGACCCAGTACTTC.

This sequence joins TRBV9 and TRBJ2-7, with 7 positions matching TRBD2. CDR1 SGDLS and CDR2 YYNGEE come from the germline V gene. This CDR3 is built from 16 residues. V dropped 3 bases and J dropped 2; count of bases not matched to a gene: 11. DNA for the CDR3: TGTGCCAGCAGCGAGGGAGGGAGCGGAGCCACCTACGAGCAGTACTTC. The encoded protein is CASSEGGSGATYEQYF. Full variable domain (rest looked up from reference TRBV9 and TRBJ2-7): DSGVTQTPKHLITATGQRVTLRCSPRSGDLSVYWYQQSLDQGLQFLIQYYNGEERAKGNILERFSAQQFPDLHSELNLSSLELGDSALYFCASSEGGSGATYEQYFGPGTRLTVT.

The chain combines TRBV20-1 with TRBJ1-5; maybe TRBD1 (6 bases). With 3 bases removed from V and 4 bases from J, the gap between germline ends came to 7 bases. CDR1 DFQATT and CDR2 SNEGSKA come from the germline V gene (reference sequence). The CDR3 totals 12 residues. The CDR3 loop is CSARQGNQPQHF. As DNA, the CDR3 is TGCAGTGCTAGGCAGGGGAATCAGCCCCAGCATTTT.

The chain combines TRBV20-1 with TRBJ2-3; 12 bases line up with TRBD2. Germline CDR1 DFQATT, CDR2 SNEGSKA (reference sequence). The V gene end was trimmed by 5 bases and the J gene end by 4 bases; junction bases not matched to a gene: 10. The CDR3 contains 16 residues. Here the CDR3 reads CSAPTSGRFISDTQYF. In DNA form, the CDR3 reads TGCAGTGCTCCTACTAGCGGGAGGTTTATTTCAGATACGCAGTATTTT.

The V and J genes are TRBV5-5 and TRBJ1-1; D is unresolved. The CDR3 is 15 residues long. The V and J ends lost 1 base and 3 bases respectively, with 13 bases between them. CDR1 and CDR2 (germline): SGHKS, YYEKEE (reference sequence). CDR3 sequence reads: CASSLRPRKDTEAFF. The CDR3 bases are TGTGCCAGCAGCTTGCGACCGCGGAAGGACACTGAAGCTTTCTTT.

In its sample, this clonotype was seen once. CDR3 sequence (DNA): TGTGCCAGCAGCTTAGCCCATTACAATGAGCAGTTCTTC. The encoded protein is CASSLAHYNEQFF. The chain is built from TRBV7-3 and TRBJ2-1; the D is unclear. CDR1 is SGHTA, CDR2 FQGTGA, per germline. V shed 2 bases and J shed 4 bases, with 6 bases lying between them. The CDR3 is 13 amino acids.